This T cell receptor beta chain originates from a study of cytomegalovirus exposure and HLA in healthy donors. It was with 60 Vbeta and 13 Jbeta primers that the PCR ran. Repertoires were generated with immunoSEQ multiplex PCR, while TCRdb's copy carries only in-frame clones and drops some. Of 160,000 or so clones in the sample, roughly 80% are singletons; the top ten hold roughly 6.3%. The specimen sequenced was PBMCs. The TCR originated in a male donor in good health and CMV-seropositive.

For the CDR3, the DNA is TGTGCCAGCAGCCTCGGAGGTCCAAACACAGATACGCAGTATTTT. It yields the protein CASSLGGPNTDTQYF. This chain joins TRBV7-6 and TRBJ2-3, with D perhaps matching TRBD2 (5 bases). CDR1 is SGHVS, CDR2 FNYEAQ, per germline. The V gene lost 5 bases and the J gene lost 2 bases, with 14 bases spanning the gap. The CDR3 has 15 amino acids.